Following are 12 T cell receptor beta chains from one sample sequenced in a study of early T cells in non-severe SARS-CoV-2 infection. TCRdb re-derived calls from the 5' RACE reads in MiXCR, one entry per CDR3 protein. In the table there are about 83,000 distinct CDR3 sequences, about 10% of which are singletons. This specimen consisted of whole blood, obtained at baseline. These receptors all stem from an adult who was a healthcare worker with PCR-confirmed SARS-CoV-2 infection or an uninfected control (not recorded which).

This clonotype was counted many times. The CDR3 protein is CASSPLPPANTGELFF. DNA for the CDR3: TGTGCCAGCAGCCCCCTTCCCCCCGCGAACACCGGGGAGCTGTTTTTT. This chain connects TRBV7-3 to TRBJ2-2; D is ambiguous. Looked up from germline, CDR1 is SGHTA and CDR2 is FQGTGA. V gave up 5 bases and J gave up 0 bases, with 13 bases separating them. This CDR3 comprises 16 residues.

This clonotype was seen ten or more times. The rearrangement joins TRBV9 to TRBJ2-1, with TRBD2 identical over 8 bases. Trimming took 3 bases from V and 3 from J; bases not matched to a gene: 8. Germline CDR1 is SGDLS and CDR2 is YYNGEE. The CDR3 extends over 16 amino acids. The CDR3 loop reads CASSETPAGGYNEQFF. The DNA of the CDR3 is TGTGCCAGCAGCGAGACCCCGGCGGGAGGCTACAATGAGCAGTTCTTC.

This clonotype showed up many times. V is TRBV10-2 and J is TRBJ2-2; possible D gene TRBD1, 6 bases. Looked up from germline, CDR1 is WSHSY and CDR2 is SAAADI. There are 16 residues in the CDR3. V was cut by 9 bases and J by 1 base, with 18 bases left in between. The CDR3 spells CASEGTGIENTGELFF. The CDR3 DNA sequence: TGCGCCAGTGAAGGAACAGGGATTGAGAACACCGGGGAGCTGTTTTTT.

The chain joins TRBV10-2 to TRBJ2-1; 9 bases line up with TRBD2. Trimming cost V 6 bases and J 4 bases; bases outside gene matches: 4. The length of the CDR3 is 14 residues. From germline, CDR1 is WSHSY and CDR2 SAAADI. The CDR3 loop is CASRVSGRYNEQFF. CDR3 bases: TGCGCCAGCAGGGTTAGCGGGAGATACAATGAGCAGTTCTTC.

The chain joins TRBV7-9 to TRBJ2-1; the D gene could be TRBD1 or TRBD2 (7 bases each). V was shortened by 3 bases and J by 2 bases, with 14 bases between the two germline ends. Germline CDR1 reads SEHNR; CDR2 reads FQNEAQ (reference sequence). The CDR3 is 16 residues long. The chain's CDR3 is CASSLGGTVPYNEQFF. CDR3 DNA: TGTGCCAGCAGCTTGGGAGGGACAGTACCCTACAATGAGCAGTTCTTC.

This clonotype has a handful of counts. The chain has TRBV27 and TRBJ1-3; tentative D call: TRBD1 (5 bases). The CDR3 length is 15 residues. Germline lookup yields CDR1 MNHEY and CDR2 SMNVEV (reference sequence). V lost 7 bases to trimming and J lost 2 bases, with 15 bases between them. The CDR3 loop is CASTSAGLAGNTIYF. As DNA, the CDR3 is TGTGCCAGCACCTCGGCGGGGCTAGCTGGAAACACCATATATTTT.

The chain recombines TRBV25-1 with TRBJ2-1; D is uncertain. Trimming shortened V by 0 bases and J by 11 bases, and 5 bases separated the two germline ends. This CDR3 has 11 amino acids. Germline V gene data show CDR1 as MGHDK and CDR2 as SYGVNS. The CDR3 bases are TGTGCCAGCAGTGAATATACGAAGCAGTTCTTC. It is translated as CASSEYTKQFF.

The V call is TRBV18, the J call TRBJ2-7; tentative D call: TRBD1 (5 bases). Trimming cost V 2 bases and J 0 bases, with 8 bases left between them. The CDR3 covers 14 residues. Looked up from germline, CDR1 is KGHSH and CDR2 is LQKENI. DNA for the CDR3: TGTGCCAGCTCACCAGGGGCTAGCTCCTACGAGCAGTACTTC. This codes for CASSPGASSYEQYF.

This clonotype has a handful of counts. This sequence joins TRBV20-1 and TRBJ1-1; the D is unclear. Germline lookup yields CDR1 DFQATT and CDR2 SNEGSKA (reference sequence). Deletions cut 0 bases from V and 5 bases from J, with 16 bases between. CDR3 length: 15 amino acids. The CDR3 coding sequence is TGCAGTGCTAGAGATGGTCCCGCGGGGAGGACTGAAGCTTTCTTT. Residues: CSARDGPAGRTEAFF.

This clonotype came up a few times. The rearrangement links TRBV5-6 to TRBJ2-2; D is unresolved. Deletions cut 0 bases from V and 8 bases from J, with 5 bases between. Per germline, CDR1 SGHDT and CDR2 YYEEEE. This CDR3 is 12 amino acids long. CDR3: CASSLAGGELFF. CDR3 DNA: TGTGCCAGCAGCTTGGCCGGTGGGGAGCTGTTTTTT. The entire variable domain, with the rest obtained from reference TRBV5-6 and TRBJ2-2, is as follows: DAGVTQSPTHLIKTRGQQVTLRCSPKSGHDTVSWYQQALGQGPQFIFQYYEEEERQRGNFPDRFSGHQFPNYSSELNVNALLLGDSALYLCASSLAGGELFFGEGSRLTVL.

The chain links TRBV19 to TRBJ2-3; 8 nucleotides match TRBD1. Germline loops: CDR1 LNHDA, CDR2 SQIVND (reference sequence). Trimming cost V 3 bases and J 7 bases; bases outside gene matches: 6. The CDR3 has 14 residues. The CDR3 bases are TGTGCCAGTAGTATCGGGCAGGGGGCGAATACGCAGTATTTT. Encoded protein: CASSIGQGANTQYF.

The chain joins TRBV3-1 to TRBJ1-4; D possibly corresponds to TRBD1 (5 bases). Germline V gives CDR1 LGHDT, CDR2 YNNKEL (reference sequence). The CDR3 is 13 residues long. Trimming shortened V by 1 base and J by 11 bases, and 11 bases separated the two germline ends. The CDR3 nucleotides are TGTGCCAGCAGCCAAGGCTTAGGGGCGAAACTGTTTTTT. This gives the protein CASSQGLGAKLFF.